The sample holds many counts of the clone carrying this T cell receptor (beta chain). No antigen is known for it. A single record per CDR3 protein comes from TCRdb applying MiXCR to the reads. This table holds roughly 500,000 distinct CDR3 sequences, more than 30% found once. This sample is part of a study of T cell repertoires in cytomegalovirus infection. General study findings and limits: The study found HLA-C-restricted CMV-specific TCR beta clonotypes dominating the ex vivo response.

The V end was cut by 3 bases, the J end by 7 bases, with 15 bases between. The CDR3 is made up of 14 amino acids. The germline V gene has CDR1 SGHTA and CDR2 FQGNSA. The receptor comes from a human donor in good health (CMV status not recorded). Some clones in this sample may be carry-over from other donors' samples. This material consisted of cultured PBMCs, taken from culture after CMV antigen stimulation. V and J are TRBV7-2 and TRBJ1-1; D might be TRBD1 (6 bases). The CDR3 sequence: CASSFGAGVLEAFF. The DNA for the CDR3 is TGTGCCAGCAGCTTTGGGGCAGGGGTTCTTGAAGCTTTCTTT.